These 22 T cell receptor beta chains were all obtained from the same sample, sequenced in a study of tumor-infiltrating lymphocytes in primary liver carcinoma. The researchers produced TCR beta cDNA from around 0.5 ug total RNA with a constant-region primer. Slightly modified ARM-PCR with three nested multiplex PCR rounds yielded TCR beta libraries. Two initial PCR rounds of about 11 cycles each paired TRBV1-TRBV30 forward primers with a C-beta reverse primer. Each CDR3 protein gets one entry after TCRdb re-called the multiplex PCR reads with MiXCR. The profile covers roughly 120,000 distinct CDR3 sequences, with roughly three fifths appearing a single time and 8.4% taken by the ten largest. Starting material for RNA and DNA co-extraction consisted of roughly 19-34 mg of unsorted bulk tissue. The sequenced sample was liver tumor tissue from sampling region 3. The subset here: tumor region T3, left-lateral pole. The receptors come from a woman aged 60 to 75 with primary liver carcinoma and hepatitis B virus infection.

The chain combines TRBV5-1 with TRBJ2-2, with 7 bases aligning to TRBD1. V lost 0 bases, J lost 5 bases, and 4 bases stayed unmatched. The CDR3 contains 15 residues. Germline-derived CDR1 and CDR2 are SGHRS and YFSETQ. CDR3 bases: TGCGCCAGCAGCTTGGGACAGGGTTGGACCGGGGAGCTGTTTTTT. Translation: CASSLGQGWTGELFF.

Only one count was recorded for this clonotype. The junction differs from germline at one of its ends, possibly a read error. CDR3 loop: CTSSKTSAEQFF. CDR3 sequence (DNA): TGTACCAGTAGTAAGACTAGCGCTGAGCAGTTCTTC. This rearrangement joins TRBV19 to TRBJ2-1, with TRBD2 matching over 8 bases. Germline V gene lookup returns CDR1 LNHDA and CDR2 SQIVND (reference sequence). The CDR3 has 12 residues.

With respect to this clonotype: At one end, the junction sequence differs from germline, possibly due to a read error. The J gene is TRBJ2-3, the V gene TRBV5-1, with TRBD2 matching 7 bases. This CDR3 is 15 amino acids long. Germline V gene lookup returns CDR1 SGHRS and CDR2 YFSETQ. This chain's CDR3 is CASSLVASGYFAHYF. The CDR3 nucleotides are TGCGCCAGTAGCTTGGTGGCTAGCGGCTACTTTGCGCACTATTTT.

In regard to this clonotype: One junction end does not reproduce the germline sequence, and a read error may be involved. The CDR3 reads CASGQDEREVGQLFF. The DNA of the CDR3 is TGTGCCAGCGGCCAAGACGAGCGGGAGGTCGGGCAGCTGTTTTTT. This chain links TRBV4-2 with TRBJ2-2; TRBD2 aligns across 9 bases. This CDR3 spans 15 amino acids. The V gene's germline CDR1 is LGHNA and CDR2 YNFKEQ.

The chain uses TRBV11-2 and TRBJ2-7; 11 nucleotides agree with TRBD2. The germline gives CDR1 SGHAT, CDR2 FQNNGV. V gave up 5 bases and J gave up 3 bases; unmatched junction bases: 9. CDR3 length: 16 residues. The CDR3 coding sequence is TGTGCCAGCAGCAACAGACTAGCGGGGAATGGCTACGAGCAGTACTTC. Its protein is CASSNRLAGNGYEQYF. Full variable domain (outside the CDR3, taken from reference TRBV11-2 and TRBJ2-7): EAGVAQSPRYKIIEKRQSVAFWCNPISGHATLYWYQQILGQGPKLLIQFQNNGVVDDSQLPKDRFSAERLKGVDSTLKIQPAKLEDSAVYLCASSNRLAGNGYEQYFGPGTRLTVT.

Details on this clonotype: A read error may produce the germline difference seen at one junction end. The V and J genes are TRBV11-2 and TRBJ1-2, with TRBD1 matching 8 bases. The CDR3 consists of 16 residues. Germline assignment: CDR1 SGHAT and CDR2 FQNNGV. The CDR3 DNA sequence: TGTGCCAGCAGCTTATTAAGCGTGGACAGGGTCGATGGCCACACCTTC. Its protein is CASSLLSVDRVDGHTF. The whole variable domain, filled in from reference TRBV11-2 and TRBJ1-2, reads EAGVAQSPRYKIIEKRQSVAFWCNPISGHATLYWYQQILGQGPKLLIQFQNNGVVDDSQLPKDRFSAERLKGVDSTLKIQPAKLEDSAVYLCASSLLSVDRVDGHTFGSGTRLTVV.

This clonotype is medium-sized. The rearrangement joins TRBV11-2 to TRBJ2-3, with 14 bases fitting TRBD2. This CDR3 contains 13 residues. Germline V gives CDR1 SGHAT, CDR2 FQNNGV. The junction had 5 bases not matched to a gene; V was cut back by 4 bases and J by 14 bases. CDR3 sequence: CASSSGLAGGRYF. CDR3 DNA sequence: TGTGCCAGCAGCTCTGGACTAGCGGGAGGCCGGTATTTT.

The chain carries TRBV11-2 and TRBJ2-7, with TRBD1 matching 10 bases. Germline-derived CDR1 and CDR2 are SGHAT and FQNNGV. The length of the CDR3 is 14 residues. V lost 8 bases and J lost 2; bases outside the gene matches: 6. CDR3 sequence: CASPATGGAYEQYF. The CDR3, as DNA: TGTGCCAGCCCAGCGACAGGGGGCGCCTACGAGCAGTACTTC.

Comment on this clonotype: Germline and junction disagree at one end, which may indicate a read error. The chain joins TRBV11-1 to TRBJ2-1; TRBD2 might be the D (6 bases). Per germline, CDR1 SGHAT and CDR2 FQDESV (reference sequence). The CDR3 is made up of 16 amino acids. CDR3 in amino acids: CASSFLGGTLCNVQFF. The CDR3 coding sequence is TGTGCCAGCAGCTTTCTAGGCGGGACCTTATGCAATGTGCAGTTCTTC.

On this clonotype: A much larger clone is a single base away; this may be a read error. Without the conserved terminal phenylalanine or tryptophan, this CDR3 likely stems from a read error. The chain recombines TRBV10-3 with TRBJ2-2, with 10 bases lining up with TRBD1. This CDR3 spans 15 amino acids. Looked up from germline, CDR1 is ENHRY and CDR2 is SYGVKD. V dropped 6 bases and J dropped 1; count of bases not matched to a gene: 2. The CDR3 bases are TGTGCCATCAGGACAGGGGGCATGAACACCGGGGAGCTGTTTCTT. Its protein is CAIRTGGMNTGELFL.

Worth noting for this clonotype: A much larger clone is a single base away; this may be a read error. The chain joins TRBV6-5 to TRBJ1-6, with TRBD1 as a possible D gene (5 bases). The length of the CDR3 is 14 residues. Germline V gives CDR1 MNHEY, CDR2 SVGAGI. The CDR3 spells CAGSLGRYNSPLHF. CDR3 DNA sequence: TGTGCCGGCAGCCTGGGACGGTATAATTCACCCCTCCACTTT.

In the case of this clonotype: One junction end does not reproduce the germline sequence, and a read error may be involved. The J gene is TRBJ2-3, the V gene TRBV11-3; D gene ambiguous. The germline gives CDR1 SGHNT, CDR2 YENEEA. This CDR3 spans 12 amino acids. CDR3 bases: TGTGCTAGCATCACACGAACAGATACGCAGTATTTT. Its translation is CASITRTDTQYF. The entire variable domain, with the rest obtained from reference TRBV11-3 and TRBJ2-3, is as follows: EAGVVQSPRYKIIEKKQPVAFWCNPISGHNTLYWYLQNLGQGPELLIRYENEEAVDDSQLPKDRFSAERLKGVDSTLKIQPAELGDSAVYLCASITRTDTQYFGPGTRLTVL.

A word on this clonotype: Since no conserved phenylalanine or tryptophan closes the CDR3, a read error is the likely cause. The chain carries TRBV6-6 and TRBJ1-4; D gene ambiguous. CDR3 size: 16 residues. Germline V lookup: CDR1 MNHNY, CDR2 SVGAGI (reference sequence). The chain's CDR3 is CVSSYSPQPPNEKLFY. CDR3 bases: TGTGTCAGCAGTTACTCCCCCCAGCCTCCGAATGAAAAACTGTTTTAT.

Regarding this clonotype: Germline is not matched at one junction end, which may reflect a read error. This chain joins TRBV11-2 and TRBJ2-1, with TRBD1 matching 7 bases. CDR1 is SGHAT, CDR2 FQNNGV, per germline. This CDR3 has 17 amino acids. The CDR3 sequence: CVSSLRPGQRFYNEQFF. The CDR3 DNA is TGTGTCAGTAGCTTACGACCGGGACAGAGATTCTACAATGAACAGTTCTTC. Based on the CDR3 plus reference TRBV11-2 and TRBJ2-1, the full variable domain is EAGVAQSPRYKIIEKRQSVAFWCNPISGHATLYWYQQILGQGPKLLIQFQNNGVVDDSQLPKDRFSAERLKGVDSTLKIQPAKLEDSAVYLCVSSLRPGQRFYNEQFFGPGTRLTVL.

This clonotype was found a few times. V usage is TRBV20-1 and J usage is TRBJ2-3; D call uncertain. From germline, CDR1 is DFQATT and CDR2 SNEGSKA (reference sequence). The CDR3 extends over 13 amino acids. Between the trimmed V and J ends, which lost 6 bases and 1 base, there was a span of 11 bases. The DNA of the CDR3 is TGCAGTGCGGACCATCGGGGCACAGATACGCAGTATTTT. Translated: CSADHRGTDTQYF.

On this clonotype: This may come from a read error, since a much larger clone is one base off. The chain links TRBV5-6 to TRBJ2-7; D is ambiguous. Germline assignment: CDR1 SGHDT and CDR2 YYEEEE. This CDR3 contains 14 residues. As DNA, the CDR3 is TGTGTCAGCAGCTTACCAGCAATCAGGAACGAGCAGTACTTC. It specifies CVSSLPAIRNEQYF. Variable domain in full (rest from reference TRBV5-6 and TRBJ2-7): DAGVTQSPTHLIKTRGQQVTLRCSPKSGHDTVSWYQQALGQGPQFIFQYYEEEERQRGNFPDRFSGHQFPNYSSELNVNALLLGDSALYLCVSSLPAIRNEQYFGPGTRLTVT.

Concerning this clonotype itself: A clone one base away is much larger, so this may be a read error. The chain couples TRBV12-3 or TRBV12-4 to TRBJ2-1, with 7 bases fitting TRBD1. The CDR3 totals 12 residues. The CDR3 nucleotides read TGTGCCAGCAGTTTTGCTGGGACAGACAGTAGCTTC. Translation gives CASSFAGTDSSF.

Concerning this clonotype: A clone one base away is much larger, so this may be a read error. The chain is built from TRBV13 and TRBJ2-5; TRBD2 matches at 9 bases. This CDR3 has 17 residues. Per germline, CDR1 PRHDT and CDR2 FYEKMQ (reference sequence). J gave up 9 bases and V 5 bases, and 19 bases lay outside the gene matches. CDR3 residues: CASSTRMIWGTSSPQYF. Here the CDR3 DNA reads TGTGCCAGCAGCACTAGGATGATTTGGGGGACTAGCAGCCCCCAGTACTTC.

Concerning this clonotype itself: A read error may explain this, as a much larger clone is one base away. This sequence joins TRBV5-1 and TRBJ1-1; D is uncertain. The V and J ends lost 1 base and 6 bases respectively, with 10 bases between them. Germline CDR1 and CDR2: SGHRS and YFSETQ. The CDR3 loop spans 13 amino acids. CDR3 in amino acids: CASSLRAGPEAFF. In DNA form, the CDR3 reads TGCGCCAGCAGCTTGCGGGCCGGACCTGAAGCTTTCTTT. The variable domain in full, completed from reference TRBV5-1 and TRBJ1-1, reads KAGVTQTPRYLIKTRGQQVTLSCSPISGHRSVSWYQQTPGQGLQFLFEYFSETQRNKGNFPGRFSGRQFSNSRSEMNVSTLELGDSALYLCASSLRAGPEAFFGQGTRLTVV.

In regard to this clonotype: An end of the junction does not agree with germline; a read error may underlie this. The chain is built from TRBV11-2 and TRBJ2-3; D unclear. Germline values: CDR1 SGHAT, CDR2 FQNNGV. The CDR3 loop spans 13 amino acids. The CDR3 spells CASSLDITDTQYF. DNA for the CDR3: TGTGCCAGCAGCTTAGACATCACAGATACACAGTATTTT. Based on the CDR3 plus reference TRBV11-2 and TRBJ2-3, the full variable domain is EAGVAQSPRYKIIEKRQSVAFWCNPISGHATLYWYQQILGQGPKLLIQFQNNGVVDDSQLPKDRFSAERLKGVDSTLKIQPAKLEDSAVYLCASSLDITDTQYFGPGTRLTVL.

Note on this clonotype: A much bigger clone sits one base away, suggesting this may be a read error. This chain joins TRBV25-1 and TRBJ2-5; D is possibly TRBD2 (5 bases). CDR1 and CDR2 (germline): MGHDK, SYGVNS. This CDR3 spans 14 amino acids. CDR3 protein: CASTSVRAQEIQYF. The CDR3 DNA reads TGTGCCAGCACCTCCGTGAGGGCTCAAGAGATCCAGTACTTC. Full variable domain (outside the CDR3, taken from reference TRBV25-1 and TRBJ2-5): EADIYQTPRYLVIGTGKKITLECSQTMGHDKMYWYQQDPGMELHLIHYSYGVNSTEKGDLSSESTVSRIRTEHFPLTLESARPSHTSQYLCASTSVRAQEIQYFGPGTRLLVL.

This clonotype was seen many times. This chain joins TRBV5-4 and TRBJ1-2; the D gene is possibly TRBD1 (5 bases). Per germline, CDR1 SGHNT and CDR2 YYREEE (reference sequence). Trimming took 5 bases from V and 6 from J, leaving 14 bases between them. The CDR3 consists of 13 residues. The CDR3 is CASSARGRNGYTF. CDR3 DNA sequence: TGTGCCAGCAGTGCCCGGGGACGGAATGGCTACACCTTC.